The 18 T cell receptor beta chains given below trace back to one sample, sequenced in a study of T cell repertoires in cytomegalovirus infection. MiXCR was run by TCRdb on the reads, yielding one entry per CDR3 protein. The sample gives roughly 200,000 distinct CDR3 sequences, approximately 38% of which show up once; 59% is in the top ten. No antigen has been identified for these receptors. Sequencing was performed on CD8+ T cells from cultured PBMCs, taken from culture after CMV antigen stimulation. Every receptor here comes from a human donor in good health (CMV status not recorded). Some clones in this sample may be carry-over from other donors' samples.

This rearrangement joins TRBV29-1 to TRBJ1-2, with D unclear. CDR1 SQVTM and CDR2 ANQGSEA come from the germline V gene. CDR3 length: 15 amino acids. The V and J ends lost 4 bases and 3 bases respectively, with 18 bases between them. CDR3 sequence: CSVGDPGSTYYGYTF. The CDR3 DNA reads as TGCAGCGTTGGAGATCCCGGGAGTACTTACTATGGCTACACCTTC.

The chain has TRBV7-8 and TRBJ1-3; D is ambiguous. This CDR3 has 13 amino acids. Trimming removed 4 bases at V and 4 bases at J, with 8 bases between. The germline gives CDR1 SGHVS, CDR2 FQNEAQ. The CDR3 DNA reads as TGTGCCAGCAGCTCGGACGGAGGAAACACCATATATTTT. It encodes CASSSDGGNTIYF.

This rearrangement joins TRBV19 to TRBJ1-6; D is uncertain. CDR3 size: 13 residues. V lost 6 bases and J lost 13, with 16 bases in between. The germline gives CDR1 LNHDA, CDR2 SQIVND (reference sequence). The CDR3 loop reads CASSPDRESPLHF. DNA for the CDR3: TGTGCCAGTAGCCCGGACCGCGAATCGCCCCTCCACTTT. The full variable domain, rest sourced from reference TRBV19 and TRBJ1-6, is DGGITQSPKYLFRKEGQNVTLSCEQNLNHDAMYWYRQDPGQGLRLIYYSQIVNDFQKGDIAEGYSVSREKKESFPLTVTSAQKNPTAFYLCASSPDRESPLHFGNGTRLTVT.

This clonotype was counted ten times or more. The chain combines TRBV12-3 or TRBV12-4 with TRBJ1-5; D remains ambiguous. V lost 7 bases and J 6 bases, leaving 16 bases between the germline ends. The CDR3 sequence is 14 residues long. The CDR3 loop is CASTMDRRSQPQHF. In nucleotides, the CDR3 is TGTGCCAGCACCATGGACCGGCGAAGTCAGCCCCAGCATTTT.

This chain uses TRBV7-6 with TRBJ1-1; 7 bases align to TRBD1. V shed 5 bases, J shed 2 bases, and the junction held 11 bases outside the gene matches. The germline gives CDR1 SGHVS, CDR2 FNYEAQ. The CDR3 has 16 amino acids. The CDR3 coding sequence is TGTGCCAGCAGCAAAACCATGACAGGGAAAAACACTGAAGCTTTCTTT. This sequence encodes CASSKTMTGKNTEAFF.

This clonotype was recorded only once. V and J are TRBV5-6 and TRBJ2-7, with 10 bases lining up with TRBD1. Germline trimming cut 3 bases from V and 6 bases from J; bases unmatched to any gene: 6. In germline, CDR1 is SGHDT, CDR2 YYEEEE. The CDR3 is 14 amino acids. The CDR3 DNA follows: TGTGCCAGCAGCTCCGGGACAGGGGTACGCGAGCAGTACTTC. It codes for CASSSGTGVREQYF. Full variable domain (missing parts from reference TRBV5-6 and TRBJ2-7): DAGVTQSPTHLIKTRGQQVTLRCSPKSGHDTVSWYQQALGQGPQFIFQYYEEEERQRGNFPDRFSGHQFPNYSSELNVNALLLGDSALYLCASSSGTGVREQYFGPGTRLTVT.

This clonotype has a count of ten or more. The V and J genes are TRBV7-9 and TRBJ2-7; D call uncertain. The germline V gene encodes CDR1 SEHNR and CDR2 FQNEAQ (reference sequence). The CDR3 loop spans 12 amino acids. Deletions cut 0 bases from V and 6 bases from J, with 6 bases between. CDR3 protein: CASSLALGEQYF. The CDR3 DNA follows: TGTGCCAGCAGCTTAGCGCTGGGCGAGCAGTACTTC.

The chain carries TRBV7-9 and TRBJ1-3, with TRBD1 matching over 7 bases. V shed 5 bases, J shed 4 bases, and the junction held 5 bases outside the gene matches. Per the germline V gene, CDR1 is SEHNR and CDR2 is FQNEAQ (reference sequence). The CDR3 extends over 14 amino acids. CDR3 amino acids: CASSRPGQGNTIYF. CDR3 in DNA: TGTGCCAGCAGCCGACCGGGACAGGGAAACACCATATATTTT.

The chain recombines TRBV7-9 with TRBJ1-6; TRBD1 matches at 12 bases. CDR1 is SEHNR, CDR2 FQNEAQ, per germline (reference sequence). Losses at the gene ends were 5 bases for V and 7 bases for J; bases not matched to a gene: 9. This CDR3 has 17 residues. CDR3 residues: CASSPVGQGAGNSPLHF. The CDR3 DNA reads as TGTGCCAGCAGCCCCGTGGGACAGGGGGCCGGGAATTCACCCCTCCACTTT.

This clonotype was seen ten or more times. The V and J genes are TRBV7-2 and TRBJ2-7; 15 nucleotides match TRBD2. Germline trimming cut 3 bases from V and 3 bases from J; bases unmatched to any gene: 18. The CDR3 is made up of 21 amino acids. The germline gives CDR1 SGHTA, CDR2 FQGNSA. The CDR3 region has the DNA TGTGCCAGCAGCTTCACCTTGGGTGGACTAGCGGGAGGGCGTTCTTTCTACGAGCAGTACTTC. This sequence encodes CASSFTLGGLAGGRSFYEQYF.

V usage is TRBV28 and J usage is TRBJ1-5, with TRBD1 matching 9 bases. This CDR3 comprises 18 residues. CDR1 and CDR2 from the germline V gene are MDHEN and SYDVKM. V lost 3 bases and J lost 4; bases outside the gene matches: 13. CDR3 sequence reads: CASSLKIPGQGRNQPQHF. The CDR3 DNA is TGTGCCAGCAGTTTGAAGATTCCGGGACAGGGTCGAAATCAGCCCCAGCATTTT.

In this sample, this clonotype turned up a few times. The chain uses TRBV7-8 and TRBJ2-6, with a possible D match to TRBD2 (6 bases). The germline gives CDR1 SGHVS, CDR2 FQNEAQ. The CDR3 runs to 18 residues. Trimming took off 5 bases at V and 0 bases at J, with 17 bases between the two ends. CDR3 sequence: CASSRGTQRLSGANVLTF. The DNA for the CDR3 is TGTGCCAGCAGCCGCGGGACCCAAAGGCTCTCTGGGGCCAACGTCCTGACTTTC. The whole variable domain, filled in from reference TRBV7-8 and TRBJ2-6, reads GAGVSQSPRYKVAKRGQDVALRCDPISGHVSLFWYQQALGQGPEFLTYFQNEAQLDKSGLPSDRFFAERPEGSVSTLKIQRTQQEDSAVYLCASSRGTQRLSGANVLTFGAGSRLTVL.

V is TRBV7-6 and J is TRBJ2-1; D gene uncertain. The V and J ends lost 2 bases and 9 bases respectively, with 11 bases between them. The germline CDR1 and CDR2 sequences are SGHVS and FNYEAQ. The CDR3 consists of 13 residues. As DNA, the CDR3 is TGTGCCAGCAGCTTAAGGGCTCCCGGTGAGCAGTTCTTC. It specifies CASSLRAPGEQFF. The full variable domain, in which reference TRBV7-6 and TRBJ2-1 provide the parts outside the CDR3, is GAGVSQSPRYKVTKRGQDVALRCDPISGHVSLYWYRQALGQGPEFLTYFNYEAQQDKSGLPNDRFSAERPEGSISTLTIQRTEQRDSAMYRCASSLRAPGEQFFGPGTRLTVL.

This chain joins TRBV20-1 and TRBJ2-3; 7 positions agree with TRBD1. J was trimmed by 6 bases and V by 5 bases; bases with no gene match: 8. CDR1 is DFQATT and CDR2 is SNEGSKA in the germline V gene (reference sequence). The CDR3 length is 13 residues. For the CDR3, the DNA is TGCAGTGCTGGGGAGAGGGGGCAGGATACGCAGTATTTT. It codes for CSAGERGQDTQYF.

The V and J genes are TRBV6-5 and TRBJ2-1, with TRBD2 matching over 10 bases. V gave up 2 bases and J gave up 9 bases; unmatched junction bases: 7. The CDR3 is 15 residues long. Germline CDR1 MNHEY, CDR2 SVGAGI. CDR3 sequence: CASSYRTSGLGEQFF. DNA of the CDR3: TGTGCCAGCAGTTACCGGACTAGCGGCTTGGGTGAGCAGTTCTTC.

The chain links TRBV5-1 to TRBJ2-7; weak D call: TRBD1 (5 bases). Trimming removed 2 bases from V and 6 bases from J, with 6 bases in between. CDR1 and CDR2 (germline): SGHRS, YFSETQ. The CDR3 contains 11 residues. In DNA, the CDR3 is TGCGCCAGCAGCTTTCAGGGCGAGCAGTACTTC. Its translation: CASSFQGEQYF.

J is TRBJ2-3 and V is TRBV5-1, with TRBD1 as a possible D gene (5 bases). Per the germline V gene, CDR1 is SGHRS and CDR2 is YFSETQ. The CDR3 contains 16 residues. V was shortened by 4 bases and J by 2 bases, with 17 bases between the two germline ends. CDR3 amino acids: CASSPRTQINTDTQYF. The CDR3 coding sequence is TGCGCCAGCAGCCCTCGGACACAAATCAACACAGATACGCAGTATTTT.

The chain combines TRBV5-4 with TRBJ2-1; TRBD2 matches at 10 bases. V lost 0 bases and J lost 7; bases outside the gene matches: 1. CDR3 length: 14 amino acids. The germline CDR1 and CDR2 sequences are SGHNT and YYREEE (reference sequence). The CDR3 DNA sequence: TGTGCCAGCAGCTTGGAGCGGGGGGGAAATGAGCAGTTCTTC. It specifies CASSLERGGNEQFF.